The 16 T cell receptor beta chains presented below share a single source sample, sequenced in a study of beta chain features in type 1 diabetes. Broader study findings: Shorter TCRB CDR3s, moderately but significantly so, were found in Type 1 diabetes patients in all four CD4+ subsets.

All of the isolated RNA was reverse transcribed, so expressed TCRB transcripts were sequenced. Some clones are missing from TCRdb's copy, which holds only in-frame ones; the method was immunoSEQ multiplex PCR. The sample records a few hundred thousand clones, approximately 15% being singletons. Their antigen targets remain unknown. Sequencing used naive CD4+ T cells from blood. These TCRs come from a young man with type 1 diabetes.

The chain couples TRBV10-3 to TRBJ2-2, with TRBD2 identical over 7 bases. The CDR3 runs 14 residues. Germline CDR1 is ENHRY and CDR2 is SYGVKD. V trimming: 4 bases; J trimming: 3 bases; junction bases outside the gene matches: 2. The CDR3 coding sequence is TGTGCCATCAGTGGTCGGGGGGACACCGGGGAGCTGTTTTTT. Protein sequence: CAISGRGDTGELFF.

The V and J genes are TRBV9 and TRBJ2-7; a possible D gene is TRBD1 (6 bases). CDR1 is SGDLS, CDR2 YYNGEE, per germline. This CDR3 is built from 14 residues. V was trimmed by 0 bases and J by 7 bases, leaving 14 bases between them. CDR3 region: CASSVEAGVGEQYF. In nucleotides, the CDR3 is TGTGCCAGCAGCGTAGAAGCAGGGGTGGGAGAGCAGTACTTC.

The chain uses TRBV6-5 and TRBJ1-2, with D maybe TRBD1 (5 bases). Germline CDR1 MNHEY, CDR2 SVGAGI. This CDR3 spans 12 amino acids. The germline V and J ends were trimmed by 11 bases and 2 bases, with 12 bases remaining between them. CDR3 sequence: CASRWGNYGYTF. The CDR3 region has the DNA TGTGCCTCTCGGTGGGGCAACTATGGCTACACCTTC.

This clone turned up a few times. The chain has TRBV20-1 and TRBJ1-1; D remains unclear. The CDR3 extends over 11 amino acids. Germline V gene lookup returns CDR1 DFQATT and CDR2 SNEGSKA (reference sequence). Trimming took off 6 bases at V and 10 bases at J, with 15 bases between the two ends. The DNA of the CDR3 is TGCAGTGCCCCCCTACCATCTGGAGCTTTCTTT. Its translation is CSAPLPSGAFF.

The sample holds a few counts of this clone. The chain links TRBV6-1 to TRBJ2-3; D is ambiguous. The V and J ends lost 5 bases and 5 bases respectively, with 8 bases between them. The CDR3 covers 12 residues. The germline V gene encodes CDR1 MNHNS and CDR2 SASEGT. For the CDR3, the DNA is TGTGCCAGCAGTACCTATGGAGATACGCAGTATTTT. Protein: CASSTYGDTQYF.

The chain combines TRBV6-6 with TRBJ2-7; 9 positions agree with TRBD2. Germline lookup yields CDR1 MNHNY and CDR2 SVGAGI (reference sequence). Trimming cost V 6 bases and J 2 bases; bases outside gene matches: 8. This CDR3 spans 15 amino acids. The CDR3: CASRPGAGGTYEQYF. CDR3 in DNA: TGTGCCAGCAGGCCTGGGGCGGGGGGGACCTACGAGCAGTACTTC.

This clone has just a few counts. The chain joins TRBV10-3 to TRBJ2-3, with D possibly TRBD1 on 5 matching bases. With 5 bases removed from V and 1 base from J, the gap between germline ends came to 13 bases. The CDR3 spans 15 residues. Germline CDR1 reads ENHRY; CDR2 reads SYGVKD. The CDR3 DNA sequence: TGTGCCATCAGTCAGGGAACCTCTGGCACAGATACGCAGTATTTT. Protein product: CAISQGTSGTDTQYF.

The V gene is TRBV4-2, the J gene TRBJ1-1; D remains ambiguous. The CDR3 consists of 13 residues. CDR1 LGHNA and CDR2 YNFKEQ come from the germline V gene. The V end was cut by 4 bases, the J end by 4 bases, with 10 bases between. CDR3: CASSRLTSTEAFF. The CDR3 DNA is TGTGCCAGCAGCCGTTTGACAAGCACTGAAGCTTTCTTT.

The sample holds a few counts of this clone. This rearrangement joins TRBV30 to TRBJ1-2, with a tentative D call TRBD1 (6 bases). Looked up from germline, CDR1 is GTSNPN and CDR2 is SVGIG (reference sequence). The CDR3 loop spans 13 amino acids. V lost 5 bases to trimming and J lost 1 base, with 11 bases between them. CDR3 DNA sequence: TGTGCCTGGGAAGGACAGAGTAACTATGGCTACACCTTC. It is translated as CAWEGQSNYGYTF.

The J gene is TRBJ1-1, the V gene TRBV6-5; possible D gene TRBD1, 6 bases. V was pared by 6 bases and J by 3 bases, with 17 bases between. The CDR3 has 15 amino acids. Germline V gene lookup returns CDR1 MNHEY and CDR2 SVGAGI. CDR3 residues: CASSRGHSADTEAFF. Written as DNA, the CDR3 is TGTGCCAGCAGCAGGGGTCACTCTGCGGACACTGAAGCTTTCTTT.

This clone has a handful of counts. This chain connects TRBV6-5 to TRBJ2-3; 10 bases fit TRBD1. The CDR3 has 15 residues. V dropped 7 bases and J dropped 1; count of bases not matched to a gene: 5. The V gene's germline CDR1 is MNHEY and CDR2 SVGAGI. This chain's CDR3 is CASTRGTGGTDTQYF. The CDR3 nucleotides are TGTGCCAGCACCCGGGGGACAGGGGGCACAGATACGCAGTATTTT.

This clone was counted only a few times. The chain joins TRBV19 to TRBJ2-1, with 8 bases aligning to TRBD1. Germline values: CDR1 LNHDA, CDR2 SQIVND (reference sequence). There are 16 residues in the CDR3. V lost 1 base and J lost 5; bases outside the gene matches: 7. The CDR3 protein is CASSIVHGQGHNEQFF. CDR3 nucleotide sequence: TGTGCCAGTAGTATAGTCCACGGACAGGGCCACAATGAGCAGTTCTTC.

This clone was counted between two and nine times. The genes are TRBV6-5 and TRBJ2-7, with TRBD1 identical over 10 bases. Trimming removed 3 bases from V and 3 bases from J; junction bases left unmatched: 5. This CDR3 has 15 amino acids. Per germline, CDR1 MNHEY and CDR2 SVGAGI. The DNA for the CDR3 is TGTGCCAGCAGTTATTCCGGGACAGGGGACTACGAGCAGTACTTC. Its translation is CASSYSGTGDYEQYF.

The chain carries TRBV27 and TRBJ2-1; 9 nucleotides line up with TRBD2. V gave up 3 bases and J gave up 0 bases; unmatched junction bases: 6. This CDR3 has 17 residues. Germline-derived CDR1 and CDR2 are MNHEY and SMNVEV (reference sequence). The CDR3 protein is CASSFSRGGFSYNEQFF. The CDR3, as DNA: TGTGCCAGCAGTTTCTCGCGGGGGGGATTCTCCTACAATGAGCAGTTCTTC.

The chain has TRBV5-6 and TRBJ1-1; TRBD1 is a possible D gene (5 bases). Trimming left V 0 bases short and J 3 bases short, with 12 bases between. This CDR3 has 15 residues. Germline CDR1 reads SGHDT; CDR2 reads YYEEEE. CDR3 coding DNA: TGTGCCAGCAGCTTGGACGCCGGGGGGGACACTGAAGCTTTCTTT. The encoded protein is CASSLDAGGDTEAFF. The full variable domain, with the rest looked up from reference TRBV5-6 and TRBJ1-1, is DAGVTQSPTHLIKTRGQQVTLRCSPKSGHDTVSWYQQALGQGPQFIFQYYEEEERQRGNFPDRFSGHQFPNYSSELNVNALLLGDSALYLCASSLDAGGDTEAFFGQGTRLTVV.

This clone was detected a few times. At the DNA level, this CDR3 is encoded by other sequences in the same sample as well. This rearrangement joins TRBV6-6 to TRBJ2-5; the D is unclear. V gave up 0 bases and J gave up 5 bases, with 4 bases separating them. This CDR3 is 12 amino acids long. Germline V gene sequence: CDR1 MNHNY, CDR2 SVGAGI (reference sequence). The CDR3 nucleotides read TGTGCCAGCAGTTACTCACGGGAGACCCAGTACTTC. As protein: CASSYSRETQYF.